The 28 T cell receptor beta chains in this list originate from one sample, sequenced in a study of blood T cells in healthy people across ages. Through a sample-barcoded 5' primer and a J-beta primer mix, a second PCR was run for roughly 6 to 11 cycles. TCRdb processed the 5' RACE reads anew with MiXCR; each CDR3 protein has one entry. The data contain under 1,000,000 distinct CDR3 sequences, about 37% of them singletons. Sequenced sample: blood. The origin of the receptors is a man aged 18 to 30 in good health.

This clonotype was picked up many times. The rearrangement links TRBV20-1 to TRBJ2-3; 7 positions agree with TRBD2. This CDR3 has 13 amino acids. The germline V gene encodes CDR1 DFQATT and CDR2 SNEGSKA (reference sequence). Germline trimming cut 4 bases from V and 3 bases from J; bases unmatched to any gene: 4. The DNA of the CDR3 is TGCAGTGCTACAAGCGGGGCTACAGATACGCAGTATTTT. Translating it yields CSATSGATDTQYF.

This clonotype was detected only a few times. The J gene is TRBJ1-5, the V gene TRBV29-1; 8 nucleotides agree with TRBD1. The V segment lost 3 bases and the J segment 4 bases; nucleotides outside the gene matches: 23. The V gene's germline CDR1 is SQVTM and CDR2 ANQGSEA. The length of the CDR3 is 20 residues. Here the CDR3 reads CSVDHIGTGAYQIKNQPQHF. In DNA form, the CDR3 reads TGCAGCGTTGACCATATAGGGACAGGCGCCTACCAAATCAAAAATCAGCCCCAGCATTTT.

The V gene is TRBV7-2, the J gene TRBJ1-1; D not certain. This CDR3 is 14 amino acids long. CDR1 SGHTA and CDR2 FQGNSA come from the germline V gene. The V end was cut by 5 bases, the J end by 4 bases, with 14 bases between. The CDR3 DNA is TGTGCCAGCAGCCCGGTACAACGGGGCACTGAAGCTTTCTTT. Translated, it gives CASSPVQRGTEAFF.

The rearrangement joins TRBV12-3 or TRBV12-4 to TRBJ2-7; possibly TRBD1 or TRBD2 for D (5 bases each). The CDR3 extends over 15 amino acids. The V gene lost 1 base and the J gene lost 7 bases, with 17 bases spanning the gap. CDR3 loop: CASSLVTRGLGEQYF. The CDR3 region has the DNA TGTGCCAGCAGTTTAGTGACACGGGGCTTAGGAGAGCAGTACTTC.

Only a few counts were recorded for this clonotype. The chain is built from TRBV12-3 or TRBV12-4 and TRBJ1-2; D not resolved. V lost 5 bases, J lost 8 bases, and 15 bases lay in between. The CDR3 extends over 13 amino acids. For the CDR3, the DNA is TGTGCCAGCAGTCCGCGGACCGCCTCGGGCTACACCTTC. It yields the protein CASSPRTASGYTF.

This CDR3 is CATSDSDKNQHF. In DNA form, the CDR3 reads TGTGCCACCAGTGATTCGGACAAGAACCAGCATTTT. The chain carries TRBV24-1 and TRBJ1-5; D might be TRBD1 (5 bases). Germline CDR1 reads KGHDR; CDR2 reads SFDVKD. Trimming removed 2 bases from V and 12 bases from J, with 10 bases in between. The CDR3 runs 12 residues.

For the CDR3, the DNA is TGCAGTGCTAGAGACAGCGAAGAGACCCAGTACTTC. Its protein product is CSARDSEETQYF. The rearrangement uses TRBV20-1 and TRBJ2-5; D not resolved. The CDR3 has 12 residues. Germline CDR1 reads DFQATT; CDR2 reads SNEGSKA (reference sequence). With 0 bases removed from V and 3 bases from J, the gap between germline ends came to 5 bases.

This clonotype has just a few counts. DNA for the CDR3: TGTGCCAGCAGCCCCACGAAGCAGTACTTC. As protein: CASSPTKQYF. The J gene is TRBJ2-7, the V gene TRBV4-2, with D uncertain. The germline gives CDR1 LGHNA, CDR2 YNFKEQ. The CDR3 sequence is 10 residues long. The V end lost 4 bases, the J end lost 8 bases, and 6 bases lay between the germline ends.

J is TRBJ2-1 and V is TRBV7-2; 8 nucleotides align to TRBD2. The CDR3 is 14 residues long. V trimming: 8 bases; J trimming: 4 bases; junction bases outside the gene matches: 7. Germline CDR1 and CDR2: SGHTA and FQGNSA. The CDR3 region has the DNA TGTGCCAGCGCCCGACTAGCGCTGTACAATGAGCAGTTCTTC. As protein: CASARLALYNEQFF.

The V call is TRBV3-1, the J call TRBJ2-2; D might be TRBD1 (6 bases). Deletions cut 4 bases from V and 0 bases from J, with 18 bases between. The germline V gene encodes CDR1 LGHDT and CDR2 YNNKEL (reference sequence). The CDR3 contains 18 residues. For the CDR3, the DNA is TGTGCCAGCAGCCTCTGGGGCAGGGGCCTCGCGAACACCGGGGAGCTGTTTTTT. Its protein product is CASSLWGRGLANTGELFF.

The rearrangement links TRBV13 to TRBJ2-7; 13 positions match TRBD2. The CDR3 has 17 amino acids. The trim removed 0 bases at V and 7 bases at J, leaving 9 bases unmatched. Germline V lookup: CDR1 PRHDT, CDR2 FYEKMQ (reference sequence). The chain's CDR3 is CASSLGTSGGRGVEQYF. As DNA, the CDR3 is TGTGCCAGCAGCTTAGGGACTAGCGGGGGGCGAGGCGTTGAGCAGTACTTC.

The chain has TRBV18 and TRBJ2-1; D unclear. V dropped 2 bases and J dropped 6 bases, with 14 bases sitting between them. The CDR3 length is 15 residues. CDR1 KGHSH and CDR2 LQKENI come from the germline V gene. CDR3 in amino acids: CASSPKRHSANEQFF. CDR3 in DNA: TGTGCCAGCTCACCAAAAAGGCACTCGGCCAATGAGCAGTTCTTC.

This chain joins TRBV29-1 and TRBJ1-2; D is uncertain. The V gene lost 1 base and the J gene lost 2 bases, with 11 bases spanning the gap. This CDR3 contains 14 residues. CDR1 and CDR2 from the germline V gene are SQVTM and ANQGSEA. CDR3 in DNA: TGCAGCGTTGAAGGGGGAAGTCGAAACTATGGCTACACCTTC. It specifies CSVEGGSRNYGYTF.

As concerns this clonotype: A much larger clone differs from this one at a single base, so this may be a read error. This sequence joins TRBV12-3 or TRBV12-4 and TRBJ1-5; D is ambiguous. The CDR3 spans 13 residues. Trimming cost V 2 bases and J 0 bases, with 2 bases left between them. The CDR3 spells CASSLHSNQPQHF. CDR3 DNA: TGTGCCAGCAGTTTACATAGCAATCAGCCCCAGCATTTT.

This clonotype was picked up one time. The chain's CDR3 is CASSFWADQETQYF. The CDR3 DNA is TGTGCCAGCAGTTTTTGGGCCGACCAAGAGACCCAGTACTTC. V is TRBV28 and J is TRBJ2-5; D is ambiguous. The V and J ends lost 3 bases and 0 bases respectively, with 8 bases between them. The germline gives CDR1 MDHEN, CDR2 SYDVKM. The CDR3 spans 14 residues.

This clonotype was found a few times. CDR3 sequence (DNA): TGTGCCAGCAGTTTTAAGGGGGGCGCCTACAATGAGCAGTTCTTC. It encodes CASSFKGGAYNEQFF. The rearrangement links TRBV27 to TRBJ2-1; TRBD1 or TRBD2 may be the D gene (6 bases each). Trimming removed 3 bases at V and 2 bases at J, with 11 bases between. The CDR3 covers 15 residues. CDR1 is MNHEY and CDR2 is SMNVEV in the germline V gene (reference sequence).

The chain has TRBV5-5 and TRBJ2-1; D uncertain. TRBJ2-7 explains the end of the DNA better; the J call may be wrong. CDR1 SGHKS and CDR2 YYEKEE come from the germline V gene (reference sequence). This CDR3 is 11 amino acids long. The CDR3 loop reads CASSGNNEQYF. The CDR3 DNA reads as TGTGCCAGCAGCGGAAACAATGAGCAGTACTTC.

J is TRBJ2-1 and V is TRBV29-1; D assignment may be TRBD1 or TRBD2 (6 bases each). The germline CDR1 and CDR2 sequences are SQVTM and ANQGSEA. CDR3 length: 15 amino acids. Trimming took 3 bases from V and 1 from J, leaving 13 bases between them. The CDR3 DNA sequence: TGCAGCGTTGAGACGGGGGCCGTGTCCTACAATGAGCAGTTCTTC. It specifies CSVETGAVSYNEQFF.

This chain connects TRBV5-1 to TRBJ2-7, with D hard to call. Trimming took 0 bases from V and 1 from J, leaving 8 bases between them. Germline-derived CDR1 and CDR2 are SGHRS and YFSETQ. This CDR3 comprises 14 residues. CDR3 nucleotides: TGCGCCAGCAGCTTGGAGGGTTTTTCCTACGAGCAGTACTTC. Its translation is CASSLEGFSYEQYF.

This clonotype was counted a single time. The chain carries TRBV4-3 and TRBJ1-2; TRBD1 matches at 9 bases. Germline V gene sequence: CDR1 LGHNA, CDR2 YSLEER. With 0 bases clipped from V and 8 bases from J, the junction kept 4 bases outside the gene matches. The CDR3 covers 14 residues. The CDR3 DNA is TGCGCCAGCAGCCAAGAGGACAGGGGCGGGGGCTACACCTTC. This translates into CASSQEDRGGGYTF.

This clonotype was counted a few times. The chain carries TRBV12-3 or TRBV12-4 and TRBJ1-5, with TRBD1 identical over 7 bases. The V and J ends lost 8 bases and 6 bases, in that order; junction bases with no gene match: 13. The CDR3 runs 15 residues. Here the CDR3 reads CASGNRGDLGQPQHF. The DNA of the CDR3 is TGTGCCAGCGGGAACAGGGGTGATCTCGGTCAGCCCCAGCATTTT.

This clonotype occurred a few times. The CDR3 protein is CASSPEGRDTGELFF. As DNA, the CDR3 is TGCGCCAGCAGCCCCGAGGGCCGGGACACCGGGGAGCTGTTTTTT. V is TRBV5-1 and J is TRBJ2-2, with TRBD2 as a possible D gene (5 bases). V was cut by 4 bases and J by 3 bases, with 13 bases left in between. Germline V gene data show CDR1 as SGHRS and CDR2 as YFSETQ. The CDR3 is 15 residues long.

The rearrangement links TRBV5-1 to TRBJ2-1, with D perhaps TRBD1 or TRBD2 (5 bases each). CDR1 is SGHRS, CDR2 YFSETQ, per germline. V was pared by 4 bases and J by 8 bases, with 25 bases between. The length of the CDR3 is 17 residues. As DNA, the CDR3 is TGCGCCAGCAGCGGGACGACTCCTACCCCCACGAGGTATGAGCAGTTCTTC. This encodes CASSGTTPTPTRYEQFF.

The CDR3 region has the DNA TGTGCCAGCCAGGACAGGGTTAGCGAGCAGTACTTC. Translating gives CASQDRVSEQYF. The V gene is TRBV28, the J gene TRBJ2-7, with 8 bases identical to TRBD1. Per the germline V gene, CDR1 is MDHEN and CDR2 is SYDVKM. The CDR3 spans 12 residues. V trimming: 8 bases; J trimming: 6 bases; junction bases outside the gene matches: 6.

As to this clonotype: A read error may explain this, as a much larger clone is one base away. The chain is built from TRBV7-2 and TRBJ2-1, with 8 bases lining up with TRBD1. Trimming took 4 bases from V and 13 from J; bases not matched to a gene: 12. The V gene's germline CDR1 is SGHTA and CDR2 FQGNSA. There are 14 residues in the CDR3. The CDR3 sequence is CASSSQGALETQFF. CDR3 DNA sequence: TGTGCCAGCAGCTCGCAGGGGGCGCTTGAGACCCAGTTCTTC.

The gene calls are TRBV13 and TRBJ2-1, with TRBD2 matching over 7 bases. The CDR3 extends over 18 amino acids. The V and J ends lost 2 bases and 1 base, in that order; junction bases with no gene match: 11. CDR1 and CDR2 from the germline V gene are PRHDT and FYEKMQ (reference sequence). The CDR3 region has the DNA TGTGCCAGCAGCTTAAGTACCAGTTTCGGGGGGTCCTACAATGAGCAGTTCTTC. Its translation: CASSLSTSFGGSYNEQFF.

The chain joins TRBV6-2 or TRBV6-3 to TRBJ2-7; D remains ambiguous. CDR1 and CDR2 from the germline V gene are MNHEY and SVGEGT. The CDR3 contains 13 residues. Trimming cost V 2 bases and J 6 bases, with 11 bases left between them. The CDR3 reads CASSYVGTGEQYF. CDR3 in DNA: TGTGCCAGCAGTTACGTCGGTACGGGCGAGCAGTACTTC.

The rearrangement links TRBV20-1 to TRBJ1-6, with a weak D call TRBD1 (6 bases). V dropped 4 bases and J dropped 6 bases, with 19 bases sitting between them. The germline CDR1 and CDR2 sequences are DFQATT and SNEGSKA (reference sequence). The CDR3 contains 16 residues. The CDR3 loop is CSAMNIQGKANSPLHF. In nucleotides, the CDR3 is TGCAGTGCTATGAACATACAGGGAAAGGCTAATTCACCCCTCCACTTT.